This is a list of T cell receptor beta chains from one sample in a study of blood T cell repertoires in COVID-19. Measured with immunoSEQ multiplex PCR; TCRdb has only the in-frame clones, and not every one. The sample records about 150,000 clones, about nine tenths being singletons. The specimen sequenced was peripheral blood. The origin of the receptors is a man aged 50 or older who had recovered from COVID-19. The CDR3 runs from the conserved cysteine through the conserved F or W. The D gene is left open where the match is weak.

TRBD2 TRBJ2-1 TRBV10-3 TGTGCCACTGGCGGGGATAGCGGGGTTTCCCATGAGCAGTTCTTC CATGGDSGVSHEQFF
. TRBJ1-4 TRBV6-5 TGTGCGTGCCAATCGAGGGTTGAAGAAAAACTGTTTTTT CACQSRVEEKLFF
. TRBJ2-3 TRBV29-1 TGCAGCGTTGACACTCAGTCCGGGAGTTATTCCACAGATACGCAGTATTTT CSVDTQSGSYSTDTQYF
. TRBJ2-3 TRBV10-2 TGCGCCAGCAGTGCGGCGGGGACGTCAGATACGCAGTATTTT CASSAAGTSDTQYF
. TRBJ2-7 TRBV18 TGTGCCAGCTCACCACCGTCCCAGACCTACGAGCAGTACTTC CASSPPSQTYEQYF
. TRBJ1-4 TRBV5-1 TGCGCCAGCAGCCTGGGGGGAGGAGGTGAAAAACTGTTTTTT CASSLGGGGEKLFF
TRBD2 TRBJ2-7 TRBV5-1 TGCGCCAGCAGCTCACCGGCTAGCGGGGGGAACTCCTACGAGCAGTACTTC CASSSPASGGNSYEQYF
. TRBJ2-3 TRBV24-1 TGTGCCACCCAGGATGGCGGAGGTAGAGATACGCAGTATTTT CATQDGGGRDTQYF
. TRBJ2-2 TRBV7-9 TGTGCCAGCAGCTTTCAGGGGACCGGGGAGCTGTTTTTT CASSFQGTGELFF
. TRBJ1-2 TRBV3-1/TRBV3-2 TGTGCCAGCAGCCAACAACGGGGGAACTATGGCTACACCTTC CASSQQRGNYGYTF